In this sample, the clone carrying this T cell receptor (beta chain) turned up many times. Its antigen is as yet unknown. After removal of 1 base from V and 5 bases from J, the junction contained 6 bases not matched to a gene. Germline assignment: CDR1 KGHDR and CDR2 SFDVKD. This CDR3 region has 16 residues. The sample belongs to a study of T cell repertoires in cytomegalovirus infection. Study results and limitations: The study identified carriers of CMV plus the relevant HLA from cumulative public TCR beta family frequency.

From the reads, TCRdb called clonotypes with MiXCR, one entry per CDR3 protein. In the table there are about 460,000 distinct CDR3 sequences, approximately 10% of which are singletons. The receptor's source is a human donor in good health (CMV status not recorded). Some clones in this sample may be carry-over from other donors' samples. Sequenced material: PBMCs. This rearrangement joins TRBV24-1 to TRBJ2-1; TRBD1 matches 8 bases. This chain's CDR3 is CATSDLRTGWDNEQFF. In nucleotides, the CDR3 is TGTGCCACCAGTGATTTACGGACAGGGTGGGACAATGAGCAGTTCTTC.